A selection of T cell receptor beta chains follows, all from one sample in a study of blood T cell repertoires in COVID-19. Clones were read by immunoSEQ multiplex PCR, and TCRdb kept only the in-frame ones, dropping some. The table lists approximately 150,000 clones, around 79% of them singletons, with roughly 20% in the top ten. The sequencing input was PBMCs or T cells enriched from blood (not recorded which). All receptors come from a woman aged 70 to 79 in a cohort exposed to, infected with or recovered from COVID-19 (not recorded which). CDR3s include the opening cysteine and the closing phenylalanine or tryptophan. The D gene is left open where the match is weak. Size is stated for part of the rows, as once, few or many counts, or as a class when the clone is expanded.

V gene,J gene,clone size,D gene,CDR3 DNA,CDR3 protein
TRBV5-1,TRBJ1-1,NA,NA,TGCGCCAGCAGGTGGGGGGGAAACACTGAAGCTTTCTTT,CASRWGGNTEAFF
TRBV28,TRBJ1-1,few,NA,TGTGCCAGCAGTTTGGAAGGGGTTGACACTGAAGCTTTCTTT,CASSLEGVDTEAFF
TRBV6-5,TRBJ2-4,NA,NA,TGTGCCAGCACCCAATCCGAGGTCATTCAGTACTTC,CASTQSEVIQYF
TRBV5-1,TRBJ2-1,NA,TRBD1,TGCGCCAGCAGCCTCCTGGGGACAGAGTACAATGAGCAGTTCTTC,CASSLLGTEYNEQFF
TRBV29-1,TRBJ1-1,NA,NA,TGCAGCGTTGTAGTATGGGAGGGCACTGAAGCTTTCTTT,CSVVVWEGTEAFF
TRBV6-2/TRBV6-3,TRBJ2-3,NA,TRBD2,TGTGCCAGCAGCCGACGGGGGACTAGCGTTTCTAGCACAGATACGCAGTATTTT,CASSRRGTSVSSTDTQYF
TRBV19,TRBJ2-3,once,TRBD2,TGTGCCAGTCGACTAGCGGGAATGGGGGATACGCAGTATTTT,CASRLAGMGDTQYF
TRBV7-2,TRBJ1-5,NA,NA,TGTGCCAGCAGCGTCAGCGAAAATCAGCCCCAGCATTTT,CASSVSENQPQHF
TRBV19,TRBJ1-5,NA,NA,TGTGCCAGTAGTATAGTTTCTAACAATCAGCCCCAGCATTTT,CASSIVSNNQPQHF
TRBV6-6,TRBJ2-7,once,NA,TGTGCCAGCAGTGCTCCAGGAGGGCGGGATCATTACGAGCAGTACTTC,CASSAPGGRDHYEQYF
TRBV29-1,TRBJ2-1,NA,NA,TGCAGCGTAAGGGGGGGCGGTGAGCAGTTCTTC,CSVRGGGEQFF
TRBV7-9,TRBJ2-2,NA,NA,TGTGCCAGCAGCTTAATGGCAGGGTTAACCGGGGAGCTGTTTTTT,CASSLMAGLTGELFF
TRBV9,TRBJ2-7,few,TRBD1,TGTGCCAGCAGCCCCCGGACAGGGTCTACCTACGAGCAGTACTTC,CASSPRTGSTYEQYF
TRBV7-2,TRBJ2-1,NA,NA,TGTGCCAGCAGCCTGGGGGCGTACAATGAGCAGTTCTTC,CASSLGAYNEQFF
TRBV4-2,TRBJ2-7,NA,NA,TGTGCCAGCAGCCAACAGGGGGCGGGAGATTACGAGCAGTACTTC,CASSQQGAGDYEQYF
TRBV7-2,TRBJ2-1,NA,NA,TGTGCCAGCAGCCTAGGGGCCTCCTCCTTCAATGAGCAGTTCTTC,CASSLGASSFNEQFF
TRBV7-6,TRBJ2-7,NA,NA,TGTGCCAGCAGCTTAGGATCCGGGGGCTCCTACGAGCAGTACTTC,CASSLGSGGSYEQYF
TRBV5-1,TRBJ1-2,NA,TRBD1,TGCGCCAGCAGCTTAGGACAGGGGTGGGATGGCTACACCTTC,CASSLGQGWDGYTF
TRBV18,TRBJ1-5,NA,TRBD1,TGTGCCAGCTCACCAATGGGACAGGGGAGTCAGCCCCAGCATTTT,CASSPMGQGSQPQHF
TRBV18,TRBJ2-7,NA,TRBD2,TGTGCCAGCTCACCAAGCCGACTAGCGGGTCTCTCCTACGAGCAGTACTTC,CASSPSRLAGLSYEQYF
TRBV7-2,TRBJ1-2,NA,NA,TGTGCCAGCAGCTCAATACACAGGCCATCCAACTATGGCTACACCTTC,CASSSIHRPSNYGYTF
TRBV7-9,TRBJ2-1,NA,NA,TGTGCCAGCAGCTTCGGAGGGATGGGTGAGCAGTTCTTC,CASSFGGMGEQFF
TRBV4-1,TRBJ1-1,NA,NA,TGCGCCAGCAGTCACAGGGTGAACACTGAAGCTTTCTTT,CASSHRVNTEAFF
TRBV18,TRBJ2-5,NA,NA,TGTGCCAGCTCTCCGTCGGTGAACAGGGTTATTGCCCAGTACTTC,CASSPSVNRVIAQYF
TRBV5-5,TRBJ1-6,NA,NA,TGTGCCAGCAGTTTTTCGCCGAGGACTCCTATTTCACCCCTCCACTTT,CASSFSPRTPISPLHF